The present T cell receptor beta chain was sequenced within a study of response to subunit inactivated influenza vaccine. Study-wide findings and caveats: Authors proposed each seasonal influenza vaccination draws in few new T cells.

One entry per CDR3 protein results from TCRdb running MiXCR on the RT-PCR reads. The sample contains over 750,000 distinct CDR3 sequences, around 21% of which appear only once. This clonotype was detected a few times. As yet, its antigen is unknown. The material was PBMCs from blood, obtained approximately 5 days after vaccination. The sequence was collected from a man in his fifties or sixties who received an inactivated influenza vaccine.

Here the CDR3 reads CASSRGLAGVGDTQYF. Here the CDR3 DNA reads TGTGCCAGCAGCCGGGGACTAGCGGGGGTCGGGGATACGCAGTATTTT. The chain combines TRBV5-8 with TRBJ2-3, with 14 bases aligning to TRBD2. V was pared by 4 bases and J by 6 bases, with 7 bases of the junction left unmatched. Germline V gene sequence: CDR1 SGHTS, CDR2 YDEGEE. The CDR3 is 16 residues long.